This T cell receptor beta chain originates from a study of molecular identifiers for immune sequencing clone quantification (dated by TCRdb to 2016 to 2019). Regarding the complete study: For a replicate experiment, RNA from roughly 20,000 or 100,000 naive CD8 T cells was divided into five aliquots, of which four were sequenced. The study was a methods study using CD8 T cells to benchmark molecular-identifier clustering-based TCR repertoire sequencing (MIDCIRS) and TCR RNA copy counting. Results the study describes overall, beyond this receptor: Modeling gave about three recovered TCR RNA copies per cell versus approximately 10 by digital PCR, implying about 30% capture efficiency. Identical TCR molecules sharing a barcode could cause highly expanded clone sizes to be underestimated. Spiked-in Jurkat TCR RNA (approximately 10 copies' worth), which is not part of the donor repertoire, was contained in the naive libraries. A single cell's worth of spiked-in Jurkat TCR RNA was reported detectable even among around 970,000 naive CD8 T cells. When barcode sub-clustering was not used, chimeric consensus sequences inflated TCR diversity, with chimeras reaching as high as 47%. In CMV-specific effector cells, clones with more than 20 RNA copies accounted for over 99% of molecules, whereas in naive cells such clones accounted for under 1%.

Unmatched junction bases come to 5, with V trimmed by 3 bases and J by 2 bases. CDR1 and CDR2 were assigned from the germline V gene as KGHSH and LQKENI. The CDR3, from cysteine to phenylalanine, totals 16 residues. Kept here is only the CDR3 DNA, which spans 48 bases and is read in frame from base 1. Regarding this clonotype: Its antigen remains unidentified. Nothing much larger sits one base from this clone, and base qualities are not available.

Receptor libraries were prepared by PCR. Sequenced using a NextSeq 500. Preparation of bulk TCR libraries followed a previously described approach, with the TCR primers listed in Table S5. Total RNA was purified with the Qiagen AllPrep DNA/RNA kit. Before any analysis, reads coming from multiple sequencing runs of the same library were combined into one pool. Per the source publication's procedure: Reads were retained only if an exact TCR constant sequence was present, and the retained reads were trimmed to 150 nt and grouped according to their 12-nt molecular barcodes. Reads in each barcode group were sub-clustered using a 15% Levenshtein threshold, and a quality-weighted consensus sequence was built for each RNA molecule. Non-functional sequences were filtered out, along with any lower-count sequence sitting one edit away from another sequence. Based on a fit of two negative binomial distributions, barcode sub-clusters having less than 20% of the maximum read count were discarded. TCRdb trimmed public reads at Q25 via fastp, called clones via MiXCR and kept in-frame beta chains. Identical CDR3 proteins give one entry, which carries the most common genes and DNA. It is TCRdb's table, rather than the study itself, that gives the V and J calls and clone size. Here the sample has over 550,000 distinct CDR3 sequences; around 25% occur a single time. The biggest ten clones account for about 0.78% of the sample.

Libraries of naive CD8 T cells were built from anywhere between roughly 18,000 and 1,000,000 sorted cells, with 10%, 30% or 50% of the purified RNA used. Naive CD8 T cells, defined as CD8+CD4-CCR7+CD45RA+, were FACS-sorted into RLT Plus buffer on a BD FACSAria II. To test detection sensitivity, Jurkat RNA equivalent to more than eight TCR copies was spiked into samples of roughly 18,000-1,000,000 naive CD8 T cells. CD8 T cells were enriched using RosetteSep CD8+ T Cell Enrichment Cocktail and Ficoll-Paque, and the enriched cells then underwent ACK red cell lysis. The sequence is built from TRBV18 and TRBJ2-5, with 11 bases aligning to TRBD2. Material: naive CD8+ T cells from blood, with Jurkat cell RNA spiked in. The cell subset or site label of this sample denotes: FACS-sorted CD8+CD4-CCR7+CD45RA+ naive T cells. The receptor's source is a human donor in good health. Some libraries in this study had Jurkat cell RNA spiked in. The DNA reads as follows: TGTGCCAGCTCACCCAACCGACTAGCGGGGCAAGAGACCCAGTACTTC. It specifies CASSPNRLAGQETQYF.